Included here is one T cell receptor beta chain sequence, with context. Profiling relied on immunoSEQ multiplex PCR, and the TCRdb table lists in-frame clones only, not all of them. The table records more than 100,000 clones, around 82% of them present only once. This specimen comes from a study of blood T cell repertoires in COVID-19. Study background: The United States, Italy and Spain were the sources of the acute and convalescent COVID-19 samples.

The length of the CDR3 is 15 residues. The chain uses TRBV12-2 and TRBJ2-3; the table's D call, TRBD2, has no DNA check behind it. TRBV12-2 is flagged as a pseudogene. This sequence originates from a human donor in a cohort sampled during active or convalescent COVID-19. Source material: peripheral blood. CDR3 in DNA: TGTGCAAGTCCGCCTAGCGGGGAGACCACAGATACGCAGTATTTT. This codes for CASPPSGETTDTQYF.